Following are 29 T cell receptor beta chains from one sample sequenced in a study of long-term antiretroviral therapy in people with HIV. They ran version v3.0 of the immunoSEQ assay at survey level. The method was immunoSEQ multiplex PCR; TCRdb's version includes in-frame clones alone and lacks a portion of them. The sample comprises some 26,000 clones, about 80% of which are singletons, and around 11% rests with the top ten. The specimen comprised unsorted PBMCs, sampled 1.1 years before starting antiretroviral therapy. The receptors here all came from a woman aged 40 to 55 with HIV.

The V call is TRBV5-1, the J call TRBJ2-7, with unresolved D. The CDR3 sequence is 13 residues long. CDR1 and CDR2 (germline): SGHRS, YFSETQ. V dropped 4 bases and J dropped 0 bases, with 8 bases sitting between them. The CDR3 loop reads CASSGDNSYEQYF. CDR3 DNA sequence: TGCGCCAGCAGCGGAGACAACTCCTACGAGCAGTACTTC.

The CDR3, as DNA: TGTGCCAGTAGTATCCAGGACGCGAACACTGAAGCTTTCTTT. This codes for CASSIQDANTEAFF. The V call is TRBV19, the J call TRBJ1-1, with D uncertain. The V gene's germline CDR1 is LNHDA and CDR2 SQIVND (reference sequence). Trimming shortened V by 3 bases and J by 1 base, and 9 bases separated the two germline ends. The CDR3 loop spans 14 amino acids.

V is TRBV7-7 and J is TRBJ2-1, with D maybe TRBD2 (5 bases). Trimming left V 4 bases short and J 7 bases short, with 11 bases between. Germline V gene lookup returns CDR1 SSHAT and CDR2 FNYEAQ (reference sequence). This CDR3 is built from 13 residues. The CDR3 DNA reads as TGTGCCAGCAGCTCCTCCCCGGGGAATGAGCAGTTCTTC. Protein sequence: CASSSSPGNEQFF.

The chain is built from TRBV5-1 and TRBJ2-3; 9 bases are shared with TRBD1. CDR1 SGHRS and CDR2 YFSETQ come from the germline V gene. The ends lost 4 bases at V and 6 bases at J; junction bases unmatched: 3. There are 13 residues in the CDR3. The CDR3 sequence: CASSRDRADTQYF. The DNA for the CDR3 is TGCGCCAGCAGCAGGGACAGGGCGGATACGCAGTATTTT.

This clone was seen a few times. The chain's CDR3 is CASSSSGILRDTQYF. CDR3 DNA sequence: TGCGCCAGCAGCAGCTCCGGGATCTTAAGGGATACGCAGTATTTT. The V call is TRBV10-2, the J call TRBJ2-3; D might be TRBD2 (5 bases). The CDR3 has 15 amino acids. With 6 bases removed from V and 6 bases from J, the gap between germline ends came to 19 bases. The germline V gene has CDR1 WSHSY and CDR2 SAAADI.

This clone was recorded only once. The rearrangement links TRBV27 to TRBJ2-1; 8 nucleotides agree with TRBD2. Trimming took 2 bases from V and 9 from J; bases not matched to a gene: 12. The CDR3 is 16 residues long. Germline V gene lookup returns CDR1 MNHEY and CDR2 SMNVEV (reference sequence). The CDR3 is CASSLLGLEVLGEQFF. The CDR3 DNA sequence: TGTGCCAGCAGTTTACTGGGACTAGAAGTCCTCGGTGAGCAGTTCTTC.

The CDR3 coding sequence is TGTGCCAGCAGCTTAGGCGGGTCCCATCAGCCCCAGCATTTT. Amino acid sequence: CASSLGGSHQPQHF. The V and J genes are TRBV11-2 and TRBJ1-5; D is uncertain. The length of the CDR3 is 14 residues. The ends were cut back, 1 base at V and 5 bases at J, with 9 bases in the middle. The germline gives CDR1 SGHAT, CDR2 FQNNGV.

V is TRBV4-1 and J is TRBJ2-1; 9 bases are shared with TRBD2. Trimming removed 0 bases from V and 0 bases from J; junction bases left unmatched: 12. The CDR3 is made up of 20 amino acids. Germline CDR1 is MGHRA and CDR2 is YSYEKL. This CDR3 reads CASSQDLSGGLLSSYNEQFF. In nucleotides, the CDR3 is TGCGCCAGCAGCCAAGATCTGAGCGGGGGGCTCTTAAGCTCCTACAATGAGCAGTTCTTC.

The gene calls are TRBV5-6 and TRBJ2-1, with a possible D match to TRBD1 (5 bases). The germline V and J ends were trimmed by 0 bases and 8 bases, with 15 bases remaining between them. The CDR3 runs 15 residues. The V gene's germline CDR1 is SGHDT and CDR2 YYEEEE. Written as DNA, the CDR3 is TGTGCCAGCAGCTTGGACCTTAAGGGGAACGATGAGCAGTTCTTC. As protein: CASSLDLKGNDEQFF.

The chain joins TRBV5-6 to TRBJ1-3; 10 bases are a match to TRBD1. The CDR3 covers 15 residues. V dropped 4 bases and J dropped 4; count of bases not matched to a gene: 5. CDR1 SGHDT and CDR2 YYEEEE come from the germline V gene. The CDR3 loop is CASSSDRGRGNTIYF. CDR3 nucleotides: TGTGCCAGCAGCAGTGACAGGGGGCGCGGAAACACCATATATTTT.

This clone is medium-sized within its sample. The CDR3 coding sequence is TGCGCCAGCAGCCAAGGGGCCGGTTCCTACGAGCAGTACTTC. Translation gives CASSQGAGSYEQYF. The chain couples TRBV4-1 to TRBJ2-7; D is undetermined. V was trimmed by 1 base and J by 1 base, leaving 8 bases between them. From germline, CDR1 is MGHRA and CDR2 YSYEKL. The CDR3 sequence is 14 residues long.

The gene calls are TRBV4-1 and TRBJ2-1, with no clear D. The CDR3 consists of 14 residues. The germline V and J ends were trimmed by 1 base and 2 bases, with 6 bases remaining between them. Looked up from germline, CDR1 is MGHRA and CDR2 is YSYEKL. The CDR3 sequence: CASSQGNTYNEQFF. In DNA, the CDR3 is TGCGCCAGCAGCCAAGGGAACACCTACAATGAGCAGTTCTTC.

The chain links TRBV7-2 to TRBJ1-4; D ambiguous. The germline V and J ends were trimmed by 3 bases and 0 bases, with 8 bases remaining between them. The CDR3 consists of 15 residues. The germline V gene encodes CDR1 SGHTA and CDR2 FQGNSA. Written as DNA, the CDR3 is TGTGCCAGCAGCTTCCAGGCTGCAACTAATGAAAAACTGTTTTTT. Protein sequence: CASSFQAATNEKLFF.

The chain carries TRBV7-9 and TRBJ1-6; possible D gene TRBD1, 6 bases. CDR3 length equals 12 residues. Germline-derived CDR1 and CDR2 are SEHNR and FQNEAQ (reference sequence). Trimming took 5 bases from V and 11 from J, leaving 10 bases between them. The CDR3 nucleotides are TGTGCCAGCAGCCTAGGGGGTGCACCCCTCCACTTT. It is translated as CASSLGGAPLHF.

CDR3 DNA sequence: TGTGCCAGCAGTTCGCAGGGGGCCTTTGCCGGGGAGCTGTTTTTT. Residues: CASSSQGAFAGELFF. This chain connects TRBV6-1 to TRBJ2-2; 8 bases are shared with TRBD1. Germline CDR1 and CDR2: MNHNS and SASEGT. The CDR3 is made up of 15 amino acids. Trimming removed 5 bases from V and 6 bases from J; junction bases left unmatched: 8.

CDR3 DNA sequence: TGTGCCAGCAGCGCGCGACGCAGCGGGGCCCAGTACAATGAGCAGTTCTTC. Protein: CASSARRSGAQYNEQFF. This chain connects TRBV7-6 to TRBJ2-1; 7 nucleotides line up with TRBD2. This CDR3 contains 17 residues. CDR1 SGHVS and CDR2 FNYEAQ come from the germline V gene. Trimming at V came to 5 bases and at J to 4 bases, leaving 14 bases not matched to a gene.

V usage is TRBV10-3 and J usage is TRBJ2-2, with D maybe TRBD1 (5 bases). This CDR3 spans 15 amino acids. From germline, CDR1 is ENHRY and CDR2 SYGVKD. Trimming removed 3 bases at V and 6 bases at J, with 14 bases between. CDR3 protein: CAISDPSRASGELFF. Written as DNA, the CDR3 is TGTGCCATCAGTGATCCCAGCAGGGCATCCGGGGAGCTGTTTTTT.

The V gene is TRBV15, the J gene TRBJ1-2; possible D gene TRBD1, 5 bases. The V and J ends lost 4 bases and 3 bases respectively, with 9 bases between them. The CDR3 is 13 amino acids. Germline V gene lookup returns CDR1 LNHNV and CDR2 YYDKDF (reference sequence). Here the CDR3 reads CATSTDSDYGYTF. The CDR3 coding sequence is TGTGCCACCAGCACTGACAGTGACTATGGCTACACCTTC.

V and J are TRBV10-1 and TRBJ1-1, with 7 bases fitting TRBD1. The CDR3 spans 15 residues. From germline, CDR1 is WNHNN and CDR2 SYGVQD (reference sequence). V lost 2 bases, J lost 4 bases, and 7 bases stayed unmatched. DNA for the CDR3: TGCGCCAGCAGTGAGAGTGGCAGGGGGAGCACTGAAGCTTTCTTT. Its translation is CASSESGRGSTEAFF.

The V gene is TRBV5-1, the J gene TRBJ1-1, with a possible D match to TRBD1 (5 bases). CDR1 and CDR2 from the germline V gene are SGHRS and YFSETQ. Deletions cut 4 bases from V and 4 bases from J, with 8 bases between. This CDR3 has 12 residues. CDR3 protein: CASSAQGTEAFF. The CDR3, as DNA: TGCGCCAGCAGCGCCCAGGGCACTGAAGCTTTCTTT.

The rearrangement uses TRBV10-1 and TRBJ2-7; 7 bases are shared with TRBD1. The V gene's germline CDR1 is WNHNN and CDR2 SYGVQD (reference sequence). With V trimmed by 2 bases and J by 6 bases, 7 bases remained unmatched. The CDR3 covers 14 residues. The CDR3 DNA sequence: TGCGCCAGCAGTGAGGGGGGACAGCTAGGCGAGCAGTACTTC. This sequence encodes CASSEGGQLGEQYF.

This chain connects TRBV5-1 to TRBJ2-5; 9 bases fit TRBD2. CDR3 length equals 15 residues. J was trimmed by 5 bases and V by 0 bases; bases with no gene match: 5. Germline-derived CDR1 and CDR2 are SGHRS and YFSETQ. CDR3 nucleotide sequence: TGCGCCAGCAGCTTGGAGACTAGCGGCGGTGAGACCCAGTACTTC. Protein: CASSLETSGGETQYF.

This clone was recorded only once. This chain connects TRBV27 to TRBJ2-7; the match to TRBD1 covers 8 bases. Looked up from germline, CDR1 is MNHEY and CDR2 is SMNVEV (reference sequence). Trimming cost V 8 bases and J 4 bases; bases outside gene matches: 7. This CDR3 has 13 residues. The chain's CDR3 is CASSGQGEYEQYF. CDR3 in DNA: TGTGCCAGCTCTGGACAGGGAGAGTACGAGCAGTACTTC.

This clone was counted a few times. This chain links TRBV7-6 with TRBJ1-2, with 8 bases identical to TRBD1. The CDR3 has 14 amino acids. Germline loops: CDR1 SGHVS, CDR2 FNYEAQ. The junction had 4 bases not matched to a gene; V was cut back by 5 bases and J by 2 bases. The CDR3 loop reads CASSPGQGNYGYTF. CDR3 bases: TGTGCCAGCAGCCCTGGACAGGGAAACTATGGCTACACCTTC.

The CDR3 region has the DNA TGCGCCAGCAGCCAAGTGGGTTGGGGGGGTCAGGAGACCCAGTACTTC. Residues: CASSQVGWGGQETQYF. The genes are TRBV4-3 and TRBJ2-5; 7 bases are a match to TRBD2. Germline assignment: CDR1 LGHNA and CDR2 YSLEER. CDR3 length equals 16 residues. The J segment lost 5 bases and the V segment lost 1 base, leaving 10 bases of the junction unmatched.

This rearrangement joins TRBV15 to TRBJ1-5; the D is unclear. CDR1 is LNHNV and CDR2 is YYDKDF in the germline V gene (reference sequence). The V and J ends lost 5 bases and 0 bases respectively, with 5 bases between them. CDR3 size: 13 residues. The CDR3 nucleotides are TGTGCCACCAGCGCCCATAGCAATCAGCCCCAGCATTTT. Its translation: CATSAHSNQPQHF.

The V gene is TRBV2, the J gene TRBJ2-3, with TRBD1 matching over 7 bases. Germline CDR1 and CDR2: SNHLY and FYNNEI. CDR3 length equals 15 residues. V gave up 6 bases and J gave up 4 bases; unmatched junction bases: 10. The CDR3 here is CASSALRGRADTQYF. The CDR3 bases are TGTGCCAGCAGCGCTCTAAGGGGGCGAGCAGATACGCAGTATTTT.

The V and J genes are TRBV18 and TRBJ2-7; D ambiguous. The germline V gene encodes CDR1 KGHSH and CDR2 LQKENI. There are 13 residues in the CDR3. Trimming pared 3 bases from V and 2 bases from J, leaving 8 bases between. In DNA form, the CDR3 reads TGTGCCAGCTCACCTTTGGAAACCTACGAGCAGTACTTC. Protein product: CASSPLETYEQYF. The full variable domain, with the rest looked up from reference TRBV18 and TRBJ2-7, is NAGVMQNPRHLVRRRGQEARLRCSPMKGHSHVYWYRQLPEEGLKFMVYLQKENIIDESGMPKERFSAEFPKEGPSILRIQQVVRGDSAAYFCASSPLETYEQYFGPGTRLTVT.

The V call is TRBV9, the J call TRBJ1-3; tentative D call: TRBD1 (5 bases). Trimming removed 3 bases from V and 2 bases from J, with 21 bases in between. This CDR3 is 18 amino acids long. CDR1 is SGDLS and CDR2 is YYNGEE in the germline V gene. The CDR3 nucleotides read TGTGCCAGCAGCGCCCGAGGGGAATCAGGCTTACCTGGAAACACCATATATTTT. Encoded protein: CASSARGESGLPGNTIYF.